Each of the 20 T cell receptor beta chains below was sequenced from the same sample in a study of shared clonotypes between healthy human individuals. Profiled with immunoSEQ multiplex PCR; TCRdb holds only in-frame clones, not every one. The data hold around 1.1 million clones, with about 84% observed a single time. Input material: memory CD4+ T cells from PBMCs. Subset here: CD45RA-negative fraction. Source of these receptors: a man in his late teens or twenties in good health. Some clones in this sample may be carry-over from other donors' samples.

The CDR3, as DNA: TGTGCCAGCAGTTTAATTTTCGGACAGCCGGGAGACGAGCAGTACTTC. The encoded protein is CASSLIFGQPGDEQYF. This chain connects TRBV28 to TRBJ2-7; D tentatively reads TRBD1 or TRBD2 (6 bases each). Germline CDR1 reads MDHEN; CDR2 reads SYDVKM. This CDR3 is 16 amino acids long. V was clipped by 2 bases and J by 5 bases, with 19 bases between them. The full variable domain, its missing parts supplied by reference TRBV28 and TRBJ2-7, is DVKVTQSSRYLVKRTGEKVFLECVQDMDHENMFWYRQDPGLGLRLIYFSYDVKMKEKGDIPEGYSVSREKKERFSLILESASTNQTSMYLCASSLIFGQPGDEQYFGPGTRLTVT.

The CDR3: CASSWDRGLSTEAFF. CDR3 nucleotide sequence: TGCGCCAGCAGCTGGGACAGGGGGCTCTCCACTGAAGCTTTCTTT. This chain joins TRBV5-1 and TRBJ1-1; TRBD1 matches 12 bases. CDR1 is SGHRS and CDR2 is YFSETQ in the germline V gene. J lost 4 bases, V lost 3 bases, and 4 bases had no gene match. CDR3 size: 15 residues. The full variable domain, its missing parts supplied by reference TRBV5-1 and TRBJ1-1, is KAGVTQTPRYLIKTRGQQVTLSCSPISGHRSVSWYQQTPGQGLQFLFEYFSETQRNKGNFPGRFSGRQFSNSRSEMNVSTLELGDSALYLCASSWDRGLSTEAFFGQGTRLTVV.

The V and J genes are TRBV5-1 and TRBJ2-1, with D tentatively TRBD2 (5 bases). Between the trimmed V and J ends, which lost 5 bases and 2 bases, there was a span of 14 bases. Looked up from germline, CDR1 is SGHRS and CDR2 is YFSETQ. This CDR3 contains 15 residues. The CDR3 here is CASSLGLSTYNEQFF. In DNA, the CDR3 is TGCGCCAGCAGTCTCGGACTGTCCACCTACAATGAGCAGTTCTTC.

V usage is TRBV28 and J usage is TRBJ2-7; 8 bases line up with TRBD1. From germline, CDR1 is MDHEN and CDR2 SYDVKM. Trimming took 6 bases from V and 3 from J; bases not matched to a gene: 10. This CDR3 has 15 residues. The CDR3 here is CASRGSGQANYEQYF. CDR3 sequence (DNA): TGTGCCAGCAGGGGTTCGGGACAGGCCAACTACGAGCAGTACTTC.

The chain is built from TRBV6-1 and TRBJ2-2; tentatively, D is TRBD2 (6 bases). The CDR3 consists of 15 residues. Trimming left V 7 bases short and J 2 bases short, with 14 bases between. CDR1 MNHNS and CDR2 SASEGT come from the germline V gene. In nucleotides, the CDR3 is TGTGCCAGCAAGGCGGCTAGCGTAAACACCGGGGAGCTGTTTTTT. It encodes CASKAASVNTGELFF.

The chain uses TRBV29-1 and TRBJ1-1, with 7 positions matching TRBD1. Germline V lookup: CDR1 SQVTM, CDR2 ANQGSEA. The length of the CDR3 is 13 residues. J was trimmed by 1 base and V by 6 bases; bases with no gene match: 5. The CDR3 nucleotides are TGCAGCGTCGTCAGGGGGGGGAACACTGAAGCTTTCTTT. It yields the protein CSVVRGGNTEAFF.

This rearrangement joins TRBV5-4 to TRBJ2-7, with TRBD1 matching over 7 bases. Trimming at V came to 4 bases and at J to 6 bases, leaving 7 bases not matched to a gene. CDR3 length: 13 residues. Germline loops: CDR1 SGHNT, CDR2 YYREEE (reference sequence). CDR3 DNA: TGTGCCAGCAGCCAGGAGACAGGGATCGAGCAGTACTTC. This encodes CASSQETGIEQYF.

This rearrangement joins TRBV4-2 to TRBJ1-5, with TRBD1 as a possible D gene (5 bases). Germline-derived CDR1 and CDR2 are LGHNA and YNFKEQ. Trimming removed 1 base at V and 7 bases at J, with 14 bases between. The CDR3 runs 15 residues. CDR3 DNA sequence: TGTGCCAGCAGCCAAGGGGATGGGGGGGGACAGCCCCAGCATTTT. Amino acids: CASSQGDGGGQPQHF.

V is TRBV7-2 and J is TRBJ2-1; TRBD2 agrees at 11 bases. With 5 bases clipped from V and 9 bases from J, the junction kept 12 bases outside the gene matches. The germline gives CDR1 SGHTA, CDR2 FQGNSA. CDR3 length equals 16 residues. The DNA for the CDR3 is TGTGCCAGCAGCCACGGGAGACTAGCGGGAAATCTTGAGCAGTTCTTC. This gives the protein CASSHGRLAGNLEQFF.

This chain uses TRBV19 with TRBJ2-5; 7 positions agree with TRBD2. The CDR3 covers 15 residues. Germline V gene data show CDR1 as LNHDA and CDR2 as SQIVND (reference sequence). The V and J ends lost 5 bases and 2 bases, in that order; junction bases with no gene match: 8. The CDR3 DNA is TGTGCCAGTAGTGGGAGCGGGGCGAATCAAGAGACCCAGTACTTC. The encoded protein is CASSGSGANQETQYF.

CDR3 coding DNA: TGCGCCAGCAGCTTGATGCCAGCTAGCACAGATACGCAGTATTTT. Protein sequence: CASSLMPASTDTQYF. The chain recombines TRBV5-1 with TRBJ2-3; unclear D gene. The CDR3 is made up of 15 amino acids. Trimming left V 1 base short and J 0 bases short, with 9 bases between. Germline V gives CDR1 SGHRS, CDR2 YFSETQ.

There are a few counts of this clone. The chain has TRBV5-1 and TRBJ2-1, with no clear D. Trimming removed 0 bases at V and 5 bases at J, with 12 bases between. Germline CDR1 reads SGHRS; CDR2 reads YFSETQ. This CDR3 contains 15 residues. The CDR3, as DNA: TGCGCCAGCAGCTTGGGTCCCGGTAGCCACAATGAGCAGTTCTTC. This codes for CASSLGPGSHNEQFF.

The chain links TRBV7-9 to TRBJ1-2; D possibly corresponds to TRBD1 (6 bases). V gave up 3 bases and J gave up 4 bases, with 12 bases separating them. CDR3 length: 14 residues. The germline V gene encodes CDR1 SEHNR and CDR2 FQNEAQ (reference sequence). The CDR3 nucleotides are TGTGCCAGCAGCTTGTCGGGGGCGGGCTATGGCTACACCTTC. It translates to CASSLSGAGYGYTF.

This clone has only one observation. This rearrangement joins TRBV27 to TRBJ2-7, with 9 bases aligning to TRBD1. CDR3 length: 13 amino acids. The V and J ends lost 6 bases and 7 bases, in that order; junction bases with no gene match: 7. Germline CDR1 MNHEY, CDR2 SMNVEV (reference sequence). The CDR3 region has the DNA TGTGCCAGCAGAAACAGGGGGCTGAGAGAGCAGTACTTC. Its translation is CASRNRGLREQYF.

A few counts support this clone. The chain couples TRBV28 to TRBJ2-4; D call uncertain. In germline, CDR1 is MDHEN, CDR2 SYDVKM. The CDR3 has 13 residues. Trimming cost V 8 bases and J 4 bases, with 12 bases left between them. Here the CDR3 reads CASAGPKKNIQYF. DNA for the CDR3: TGTGCCAGCGCTGGGCCAAAGAAAAACATTCAGTACTTC.

Here the CDR3 DNA reads TGTGCCAGCAGTTTACCCAGGGGCAATCAGCCCCAGCATTTT. Protein sequence: CASSLPRGNQPQHF. This chain joins TRBV28 and TRBJ1-5; D may be TRBD1 (5 bases). V was shortened by 2 bases and J by 2 bases, with 7 bases between the two germline ends. Looked up from germline, CDR1 is MDHEN and CDR2 is SYDVKM. The CDR3 runs 14 residues. The full variable domain, in which reference TRBV28 and TRBJ1-5 provide the parts outside the CDR3, is DVKVTQSSRYLVKRTGEKVFLECVQDMDHENMFWYRQDPGLGLRLIYFSYDVKMKEKGDIPEGYSVSREKKERFSLILESASTNQTSMYLCASSLPRGNQPQHFGDGTRLSIL.

This chain joins TRBV15 and TRBJ1-2; D ambiguous. Trimming shortened V by 4 bases and J by 4 bases, and 22 bases separated the two germline ends. Germline V gene lookup returns CDR1 LNHNV and CDR2 YYDKDF (reference sequence). The length of the CDR3 is 17 residues. CDR3 amino acids: CATSKGRRRGKIYGYTF. DNA of the CDR3: TGTGCCACCAGCAAAGGGAGAAGGCGTGGAAAGATCTATGGCTACACCTTC.

This sequence joins TRBV10-3 and TRBJ1-1, with D tentatively TRBD1 (6 bases). Germline loops: CDR1 ENHRY, CDR2 SYGVKD. Trimming shortened V by 0 bases and J by 7 bases, and 18 bases separated the two germline ends. The CDR3 totals 16 residues. CDR3 bases: TGTGCCATCAGTGAGTCGTGGGGGGGGCCCCGAGTTGAAGCTTTCTTT. Protein sequence: CAISESWGGPRVEAFF.

This clone appeared once. The V call is TRBV30, the J call TRBJ2-7; TRBD2 might be the D (5 bases). This CDR3 region has 13 residues. V was trimmed by 3 bases and J by 6 bases, leaving 15 bases between them. In germline, CDR1 is GTSNPN, CDR2 SVGIG (reference sequence). CDR3 sequence (DNA): TGTGCCTGGAGCCCGGGAAGCTGGGGCGAGCAGTACTTC. Translating it yields CAWSPGSWGEQYF.

The chain carries TRBV7-9 and TRBJ2-1; the match to TRBD2 covers 10 bases. Germline CDR1 reads SEHNR; CDR2 reads FQNEAQ (reference sequence). V was clipped by 3 bases and J by 8 bases; unmatched bases: 4. The CDR3 length is 14 residues. CDR3 coding DNA: TGTGCCAGCAGCTTGTCTAGCGGGAGCTATGAGCAGTTCTTC. Translated: CASSLSSGSYEQFF.